This T cell receptor (beta chain) was observed in a study of shared clonotypes between healthy human individuals. Produced via immunoSEQ multiplex PCR; TCRdb's table is partial and in-frame only. The sample carries 1.5 million to 2.5 million clones, about 95% recorded once. CD45RO-negative, CCR7-selected cells formed the naive CD8 fraction, which excluded terminally differentiated effector memory CD45RA+ cells. The CDR3 covers 14 residues. Germline V gene sequence: CDR1 MNHNS, CDR2 SASEGT. This chain links TRBV6-1 with TRBJ2-6; 7 bases are a match to TRBD2. The sequenced sample consisted of naive CD8+ T cells sorted from blood. The receptor comes from a young man in good health. Written as DNA, the CDR3 is TGTGCTAGCGGGCCCCTAGCGGGGGCCAACGTCCTGACTTTC. Its protein product is CASGPLAGANVLTF.